This T cell receptor beta chain was sequenced in a study of CD8+ T cells in alopecia areata. Of note for this clone: Its specificity is not known.

Reverse transcribed after extraction, RNA yielded cDNA as the sequencing template. Sequencing used immunoSEQ multiplex PCR; TCRdb keeps in-frame clones, though not all of them. The sample lists under 150,000 clones; around 62% were seen once. Regarding the study as a whole: Possibly as an HLA-related effect, TCR sharing across patients appeared less clear than in mice. Clonality was higher in lesional than normal scalp, especially in alopecia totalis/universalis.

The J segment lost 3 bases and the V segment lost 3 bases, leaving 10 bases of the junction unmatched. The CDR3 loop spans 16 amino acids. Germline V CDR1 and CDR2: MDHEN, SYDVKM. This TCR was recovered from a human donor in good health. Sequencing was performed on CD8+ T cells sorted from blood. The V and J genes are TRBV28 and TRBJ2-7; 8 nucleotides align to TRBD1. CDR3 sequence (DNA): TGTGCCAGCAGTTTGGACAGGGAGAGGGGATTCTACGAGCAGTACTTC. Its protein product is CASSLDRERGFYEQYF.